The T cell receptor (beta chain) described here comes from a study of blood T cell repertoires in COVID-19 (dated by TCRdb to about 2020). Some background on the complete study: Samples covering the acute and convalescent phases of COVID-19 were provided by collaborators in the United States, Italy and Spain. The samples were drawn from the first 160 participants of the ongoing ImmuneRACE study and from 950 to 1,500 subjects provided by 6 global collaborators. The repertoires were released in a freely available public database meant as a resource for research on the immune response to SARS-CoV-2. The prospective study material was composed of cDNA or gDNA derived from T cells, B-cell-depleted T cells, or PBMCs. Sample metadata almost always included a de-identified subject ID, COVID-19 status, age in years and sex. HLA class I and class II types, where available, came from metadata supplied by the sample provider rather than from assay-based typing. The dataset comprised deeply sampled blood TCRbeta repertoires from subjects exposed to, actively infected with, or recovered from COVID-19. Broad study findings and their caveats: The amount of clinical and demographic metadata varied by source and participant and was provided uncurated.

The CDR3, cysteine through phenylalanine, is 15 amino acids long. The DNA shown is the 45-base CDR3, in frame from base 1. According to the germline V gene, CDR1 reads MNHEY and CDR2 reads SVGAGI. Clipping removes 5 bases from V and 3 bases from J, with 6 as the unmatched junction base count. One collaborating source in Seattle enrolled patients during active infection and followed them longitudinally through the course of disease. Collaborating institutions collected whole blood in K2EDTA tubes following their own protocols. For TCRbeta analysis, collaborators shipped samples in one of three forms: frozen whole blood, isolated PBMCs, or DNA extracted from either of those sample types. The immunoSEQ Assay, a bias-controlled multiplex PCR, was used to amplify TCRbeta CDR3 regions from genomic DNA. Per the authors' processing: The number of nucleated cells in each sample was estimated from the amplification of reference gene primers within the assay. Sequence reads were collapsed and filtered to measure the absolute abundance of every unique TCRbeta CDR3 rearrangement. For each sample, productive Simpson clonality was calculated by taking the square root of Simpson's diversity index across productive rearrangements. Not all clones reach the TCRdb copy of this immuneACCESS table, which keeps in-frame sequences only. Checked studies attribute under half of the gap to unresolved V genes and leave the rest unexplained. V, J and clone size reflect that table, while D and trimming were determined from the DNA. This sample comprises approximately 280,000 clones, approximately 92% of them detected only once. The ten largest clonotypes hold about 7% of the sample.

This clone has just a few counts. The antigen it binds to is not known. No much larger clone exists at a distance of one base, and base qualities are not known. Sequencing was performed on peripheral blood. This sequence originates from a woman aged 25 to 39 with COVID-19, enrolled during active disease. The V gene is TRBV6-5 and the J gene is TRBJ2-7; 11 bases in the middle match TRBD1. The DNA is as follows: TGTGCCAGCAGTCTATCCGGGACAGGGGGCTACGAGCAGTACTTC. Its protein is CASSLSGTGGYEQYF.